The rows below give T cell receptor beta chains drawn from one sample of a study of chemoradiotherapy in HPV16-positive cancers. Measured with immunoSEQ multiplex PCR; TCRdb has only the in-frame clones, and not every one. The sample holds 7,500 or so clones, 70% to 80% seen once. This sample comprised tumor tissue, obtained from a patient who underwent chemoradiotherapy. The origin of the receptors is a human donor with HPV-associated anogenital cancer. The CDR3 runs from the conserved cysteine through the conserved F or W. Each record gives: V gene, clone size, J gene, D gene, CDR3 protein, CDR3 DNA. A D gene is named only where the DNA matches it firmly. For some rows the clone size is stated as once, few or many, or as a class when expanded; others skip it.

V gene: TRBV5-1
clone size: NA
J gene: TRBJ2-1
D gene: TRBD1
CDR3 protein: CASSVGTDYNEQFF
CDR3 DNA: TGCGCCAGCAGCGTCGGGACAGATTACAATGAGCAGTTCTTC

V gene: TRBV6-1
clone size: NA
J gene: TRBJ2-2
D gene: TRBD2
CDR3 protein: CASSDRRGANTGELFF
CDR3 DNA: TGTGCCAGCAGTGATAGGCGGGGGGCCAACACCGGGGAGCTGTTTTTT

V gene: TRBV29-1
clone size: NA
J gene: TRBJ2-6
D gene: NA
CDR3 protein: CSVENGANVLTF
CDR3 DNA: TGCAGCGTTGAGAATGGGGCCAACGTCCTGACTTTC

V gene: TRBV7-3
clone size: NA
J gene: TRBJ2-1
D gene: NA
CDR3 protein: CASSLEGTEQFF
CDR3 DNA: TGTGCCAGCAGCTTAGAAGGTACTGAGCAGTTCTTC

V gene: TRBV10-1
clone size: NA
J gene: TRBJ2-5
D gene: NA
CDR3 protein: CASSALPGIDEGETQYF
CDR3 DNA: TGCGCCAGCAGTGCCCTCCCCGGGATCGATGAGGGGGAGACCCAGTACTTC

V gene: TRBV19
clone size: NA
J gene: TRBJ1-2
D gene: NA
CDR3 protein: CASSIEPGIYGYTF
CDR3 DNA: TGTGCCAGTAGTATAGAGCCAGGGATCTATGGCTACACCTTC

V gene: TRBV18
clone size: NA
J gene: TRBJ1-1
D gene: TRBD1
CDR3 protein: CASSPGTVRDTEAFF
CDR3 DNA: TGTGCCAGCTCACCCGGGACAGTGAGGGACACTGAAGCTTTCTTT

V gene: TRBV2
clone size: NA
J gene: TRBJ2-4
D gene: NA
CDR3 protein: CASTLQGGSIQYF
CDR3 DNA: TGTGCCAGCACCCTCCAGGGGGGAAGCATTCAGTACTTC

V gene: TRBV5-6
clone size: NA
J gene: TRBJ2-1
D gene: TRBD1
CDR3 protein: CASSLPGQGHHNEQFF
CDR3 DNA: TGTGCCAGCAGCTTGCCGGGACAGGGTCACCACAATGAGCAGTTCTTC

V gene: TRBV7-3
clone size: few
J gene: TRBJ2-7
D gene: NA
CDR3 protein: CASTFSYEQYF
CDR3 DNA: TGTGCCAGTACCTTCTCCTACGAGCAGTACTTC

V gene: TRBV6-1
clone size: NA
J gene: TRBJ2-7
D gene: NA
CDR3 protein: CASSGVVQGYTTYEQYF
CDR3 DNA: TGTGCCAGCAGTGGAGTGGTACAGGGTTATACTACCTACGAGCAGTACTTC

V gene: TRBV19
clone size: NA
J gene: TRBJ2-2
D gene: NA
CDR3 protein: CASSNAGGGSGELFF
CDR3 DNA: TGTGCCAGTAGTAACGCAGGGGGAGGGTCCGGGGAGCTGTTTTTT

V gene: TRBV30
clone size: NA
J gene: TRBJ2-4
D gene: NA
CDR3 protein: CAWSVSGAKNIQYF
CDR3 DNA: TGTGCCTGGAGTGTAAGTGGAGCCAAAAACATTCAGTACTTC

V gene: TRBV28
clone size: NA
J gene: TRBJ1-2
D gene: NA
CDR3 protein: CASRLGATENYGYTF
CDR3 DNA: TGTGCCAGCAGGCTCGGGGCTACAGAGAATTATGGCTACACCTTC

V gene: TRBV11-2
clone size: NA
J gene: TRBJ1-3
D gene: NA
CDR3 protein: CASSLEYSGNTIYF
CDR3 DNA: TGTGCCAGCAGCTTAGAGTACTCTGGAAACACCATATATTTT

V gene: TRBV7-6
clone size: NA
J gene: TRBJ2-3
D gene: TRBD2
CDR3 protein: CASSLGGLAGTDTQYF
CDR3 DNA: TGTGCCAGCAGCTTAGGCGGACTAGCGGGGACAGATACGCAGTATTTT

V gene: TRBV30
clone size: NA
J gene: TRBJ2-1
D gene: TRBD2
CDR3 protein: CAWSVGGGFYNEQFF
CDR3 DNA: TGTGCCTGGAGTGTTGGCGGGGGGTTCTACAATGAGCAGTTCTTC

V gene: TRBV5-4
clone size: NA
J gene: TRBJ2-3
D gene: NA
CDR3 protein: CASRLASDGTDTQYF
CDR3 DNA: TGTGCCAGCAGACTAGCTAGCGACGGCACAGATACGCAGTATTTT

V gene: TRBV6-1
clone size: NA
J gene: TRBJ2-4
D gene: TRBD1
CDR3 protein: CASSEGPTGAKNIQYF
CDR3 DNA: TGTGCCAGCAGTGAAGGTCCGACAGGGGCCAAAAACATTCAGTACTTC

V gene: TRBV27
clone size: NA
J gene: TRBJ2-7
D gene: NA
CDR3 protein: CASSLSFLGYEQYF
CDR3 DNA: TGTGCCAGCAGTTTATCTTTCTTGGGGTACGAGCAGTACTTC

V gene: TRBV14
clone size: few
J gene: TRBJ1-4
D gene: NA
CDR3 protein: CASSRSFNEKLFF
CDR3 DNA: TGTGCCAGCAGCCGGTCGTTTAATGAAAAACTGTTTTTT

V gene: TRBV6-6
clone size: NA
J gene: TRBJ1-4
D gene: NA
CDR3 protein: CASSYVHRTVGEKLFF
CDR3 DNA: TGTGCCAGCAGTTACGTTCACCGGACTGTGGGTGAAAAACTGTTTTTT

V gene: TRBV7-9
clone size: NA
J gene: TRBJ2-5
D gene: NA
CDR3 protein: CASSPPRGTTDQETQYF
CDR3 DNA: TGTGCCAGCAGCCCACCTCGGGGGACGACGGACCAAGAGACCCAGTACTTC

V gene: TRBV18
clone size: NA
J gene: TRBJ2-1
D gene: NA
CDR3 protein: CASSGRAARGLNEQFF
CDR3 DNA: TGTGCCAGCTCAGGCCGCGCGGCCAGGGGCCTCAATGAGCAGTTCTTC

V gene: TRBV27
clone size: NA
J gene: TRBJ2-2
D gene: TRBD2
CDR3 protein: CASSSLAGGGGELFF
CDR3 DNA: TGTGCCAGCAGTTCTCTAGCGGGAGGGGGCGGGGAGCTGTTTTTT

V gene: TRBV6-5
clone size: NA
J gene: TRBJ2-7
D gene: NA
CDR3 protein: CASSQGGEQYF
CDR3 DNA: TGTGCCAGCAGCCAAGGAGGGGAGCAGTACTTC

V gene: TRBV16
clone size: NA
J gene: TRBJ1-5
D gene: TRBD1
CDR3 protein: CASSPGTAQHF
CDR3 DNA: TGTGCCAGCAGCCCAGGGACAGCCCAGCATTTT

V gene: TRBV19
clone size: NA
J gene: TRBJ1-2
D gene: TRBD1
CDR3 protein: CASSLRDRGPGYTF
CDR3 DNA: TGTGCCAGTAGTCTCCGGGACAGGGGGCCTGGCTACACCTTC

V gene: TRBV28
clone size: NA
J gene: TRBJ1-6
D gene: NA
CDR3 protein: CASRPGGGPGYSPLHF
CDR3 DNA: TGTGCCAGCAGACCCGGGGGGGGCCCAGGGTATTCACCCCTCCACTTT

V gene: TRBV30
clone size: NA
J gene: TRBJ1-3
D gene: NA
CDR3 protein: CAWTKGIPPSGNTIYF
CDR3 DNA: TGTGCCTGGACTAAGGGAATTCCCCCCTCTGGAAACACCATATATTTT

V gene: TRBV6-5
clone size: once
J gene: TRBJ2-5
D gene: NA
CDR3 protein: CASSTGTTETQYF
CDR3 DNA: TGTGCCAGCAGCACAGGGACCACAGAGACCCAGTACTTC

V gene: TRBV29-1
clone size: NA
J gene: TRBJ2-1
D gene: NA
CDR3 protein: CSVLYNEQFF
CDR3 DNA: TGCAGCGTTCTCTACAATGAGCAGTTCTTC

V gene: TRBV14
clone size: NA
J gene: TRBJ2-1
D gene: TRBD2
CDR3 protein: CASSQQTSGRGGWNNEQFF
CDR3 DNA: TGTGCCAGCAGCCAGCAGACTAGCGGGAGGGGGGGTTGGAACAATGAGCAGTTCTTC

V gene: TRBV19
clone size: once
J gene: TRBJ1-5
D gene: NA
CDR3 protein: CASSIEGNQPQHF
CDR3 DNA: TGTGCCAGTAGTATCGAGGGAAATCAGCCCCAGCATTTT

V gene: TRBV9
clone size: NA
J gene: TRBJ2-5
D gene: NA
CDR3 protein: CASSVGVGQMNQETQYF
CDR3 DNA: TGTGCCAGCAGCGTAGGAGTCGGACAGATGAACCAAGAGACCCAGTACTTC

V gene: TRBV6-6
clone size: NA
J gene: TRBJ2-2
D gene: NA
CDR3 protein: CASSYGSTGELFF
CDR3 DNA: TGTGCCAGCAGTTATGGCAGCACCGGGGAGCTGTTTTTT

V gene: TRBV4-1
clone size: NA
J gene: TRBJ2-1
D gene: NA
CDR3 protein: CASSPSPESNEQFF
CDR3 DNA: TGCGCCAGCAGCCCCAGTCCCGAATCCAATGAGCAGTTCTTC

V gene: TRBV10-3
clone size: NA
J gene: TRBJ2-7
D gene: NA
CDR3 protein: CATRGDTTGEQYF
CDR3 DNA: TGTGCCACTCGGGGGGACACCACGGGGGAGCAGTACTTC

V gene: TRBV5-1
clone size: NA
J gene: TRBJ1-2
D gene: NA
CDR3 protein: CASSFVGGNYGYTF
CDR3 DNA: TGCGCCAGCAGCTTCGTTGGAGGGAACTATGGCTACACCTTC

V gene: TRBV19
clone size: NA
J gene: TRBJ2-5
D gene: TRBD2
CDR3 protein: CASSAGLQETQYF
CDR3 DNA: TGTGCCAGTAGTGCGGGACTACAAGAGACCCAGTACTTC

V gene: TRBV7-2
clone size: NA
J gene: TRBJ2-5
D gene: TRBD2
CDR3 protein: CASSFQLAGGQETQYF
CDR3 DNA: TGTGCCAGCAGCTTCCAATTAGCGGGGGGGCAAGAGACCCAGTACTTC

V gene: TRBV6-1
clone size: NA
J gene: TRBJ2-3
D gene: NA
CDR3 protein: CASSDGQTSTDTQYF
CDR3 DNA: TGTGCCAGCAGTGACGGTCAAACTAGCACAGATACGCAGTATTTT

V gene: TRBV7-2
clone size: NA
J gene: TRBJ2-3
D gene: TRBD2
CDR3 protein: CASSLGLAISTQYF
CDR3 DNA: TGTGCCAGCAGCTTGGGACTAGCAATCAGTACGCAGTATTTT

V gene: TRBV2
clone size: few
J gene: TRBJ1-3
D gene: NA
CDR3 protein: CASSEQGSGNTIYF
CDR3 DNA: TGTGCCAGCAGTGAACAGGGTTCAGGAAACACCATATATTTT

V gene: TRBV5-1
clone size: NA
J gene: TRBJ1-5
D gene: NA
CDR3 protein: CASSLEVRPSAYSNQPQHF
CDR3 DNA: TGCGCCAGCAGCTTGGAAGTCAGGCCTTCGGCTTATAGCAATCAGCCCCAGCATTTT

V gene: TRBV2
clone size: NA
J gene: TRBJ1-1
D gene: NA
CDR3 protein: CASSERGDNTEAFF
CDR3 DNA: TGTGCCAGCAGTGAGAGGGGGGACAACACTGAAGCTTTCTTT

V gene: TRBV6-1
clone size: NA
J gene: TRBJ2-3
D gene: TRBD1
CDR3 protein: CASRQGAADTQYF
CDR3 DNA: TGTGCCAGCAGGCAGGGGGCCGCAGATACGCAGTATTTT

V gene: TRBV6-1
clone size: NA
J gene: TRBJ2-2
D gene: NA
CDR3 protein: CASSEADTGELFF
CDR3 DNA: TGTGCCAGCAGTGAAGCCGACACCGGGGAGCTGTTTTTT

V gene: TRBV7-2
clone size: NA
J gene: TRBJ2-1
D gene: NA
CDR3 protein: CASSLGRAPIAYEQFF
CDR3 DNA: TGTGCCAGCAGCTTAGGGCGGGCACCTATTGCATATGAGCAGTTCTTC

V gene: TRBV5-5
clone size: NA
J gene: TRBJ2-3
D gene: NA
CDR3 protein: CASSLTDFGTDTQYF
CDR3 DNA: TGTGCCAGCAGCTTAACAGACTTCGGCACAGATACGCAGTATTTT

V gene: TRBV28
clone size: NA
J gene: TRBJ2-6
D gene: NA
CDR3 protein: CASMALLSLSGANVLTF
CDR3 DNA: TGTGCCAGCATGGCTCTCCTCTCTCTCTCTGGGGCCAACGTCCTGACTTTC

V gene: TRBV6-6
clone size: NA
J gene: TRBJ1-5
D gene: TRBD1
CDR3 protein: CASSYFATGSNQPQHF
CDR3 DNA: TGTGCCAGCAGTTACTTTGCGACAGGGAGCAATCAGCCCCAGCATTTT

V gene: TRBV10-3
clone size: NA
J gene: TRBJ1-1
D gene: TRBD1
CDR3 protein: CAISEFGTGDWRTEAFF
CDR3 DNA: TGTGCCATCAGTGAGTTCGGGACAGGGGATTGGAGGACTGAAGCTTTCTTT